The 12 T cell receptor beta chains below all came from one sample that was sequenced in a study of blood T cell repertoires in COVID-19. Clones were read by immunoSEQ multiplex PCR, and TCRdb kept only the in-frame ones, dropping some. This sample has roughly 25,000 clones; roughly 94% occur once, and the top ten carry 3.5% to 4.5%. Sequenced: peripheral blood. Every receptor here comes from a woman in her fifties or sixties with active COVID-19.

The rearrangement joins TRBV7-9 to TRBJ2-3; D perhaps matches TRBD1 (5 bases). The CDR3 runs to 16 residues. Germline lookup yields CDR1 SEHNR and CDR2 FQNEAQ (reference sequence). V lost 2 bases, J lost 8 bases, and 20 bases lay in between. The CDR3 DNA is TGTGCCAGCAGCTTATTCGGACGTCTTCCTCAGGGTACGCAGTATTTT. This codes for CASSLFGRLPQGTQYF.

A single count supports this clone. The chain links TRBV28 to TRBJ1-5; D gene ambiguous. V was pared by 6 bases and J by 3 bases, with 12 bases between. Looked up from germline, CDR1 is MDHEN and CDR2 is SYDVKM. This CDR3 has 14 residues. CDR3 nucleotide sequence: TGTGCCAGCAGAGCGAGGAGTCTCAATCAGCCCCAGCATTTT. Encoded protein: CASRARSLNQPQHF.

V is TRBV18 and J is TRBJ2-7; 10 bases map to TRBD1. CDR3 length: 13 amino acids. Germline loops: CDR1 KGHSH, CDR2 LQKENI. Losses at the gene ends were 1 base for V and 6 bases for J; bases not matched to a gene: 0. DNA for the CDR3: TGTGCCAGCTCACCACGGGACAGGGGCGAGCAGTACGTC. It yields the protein CASSPRDRGEQYV.

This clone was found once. CDR3 DNA sequence: TGCAGCGTGGGGGGACAGTACACCGGGGAGCTGTTTTTT. Protein: CSVGGQYTGELFF. The J gene is TRBJ2-2, the V gene TRBV29-1; perhaps TRBD1 as D (7 bases). Germline CDR1 SQVTM, CDR2 ANQGSEA. The V and J ends lost 6 bases and 3 bases respectively, with 11 bases between them. The CDR3 sequence is 13 residues long.

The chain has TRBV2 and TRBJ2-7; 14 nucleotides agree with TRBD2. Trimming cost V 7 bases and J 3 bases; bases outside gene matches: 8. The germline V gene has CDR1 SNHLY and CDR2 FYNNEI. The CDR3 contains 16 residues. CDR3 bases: TGTGCCAGCAACCCGACGGGACTAGCGGGAGTCTACGAGCAGTACTTC. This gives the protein CASNPTGLAGVYEQYF. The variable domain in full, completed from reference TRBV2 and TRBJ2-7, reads EPEVTQTPSHQVTQMGQEVILRCVPISNHLYFYWYRQILGQKVEFLVSFYNNEISEKSEIFDDQFSVERPDGSNFTLKIRSTKLEDSAMYFCASNPTGLAGVYEQYFGPGTRLTVT.

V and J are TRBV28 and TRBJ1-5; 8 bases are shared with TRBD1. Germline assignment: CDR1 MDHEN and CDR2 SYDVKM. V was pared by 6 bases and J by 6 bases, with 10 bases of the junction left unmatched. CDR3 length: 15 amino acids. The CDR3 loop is CASSSLGQGSQPQHF. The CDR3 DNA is TGTGCCAGCAGCTCACTAGGACAGGGCAGTCAGCCCCAGCATTTT.

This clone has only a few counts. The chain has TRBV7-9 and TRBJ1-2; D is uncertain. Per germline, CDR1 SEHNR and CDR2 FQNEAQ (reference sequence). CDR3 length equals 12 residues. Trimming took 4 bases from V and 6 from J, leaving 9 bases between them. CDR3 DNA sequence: TGTGCCAGCAGCTACGCCGGGGATGGCTACACCTTC. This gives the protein CASSYAGDGYTF.

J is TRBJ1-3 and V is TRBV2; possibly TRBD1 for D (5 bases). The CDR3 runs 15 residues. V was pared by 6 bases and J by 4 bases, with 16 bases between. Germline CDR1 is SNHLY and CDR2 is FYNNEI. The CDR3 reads CASRDRRMVGNTIYF. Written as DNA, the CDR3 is TGTGCCAGCAGAGACAGACGGATGGTCGGAAACACCATATATTTT.

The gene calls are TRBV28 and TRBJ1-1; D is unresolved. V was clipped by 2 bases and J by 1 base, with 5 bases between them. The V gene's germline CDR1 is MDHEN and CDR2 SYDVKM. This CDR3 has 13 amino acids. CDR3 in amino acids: CASSLTGNTEAFF. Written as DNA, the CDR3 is TGTGCCAGCAGTTTAACCGGGAACACTGAAGCTTTCTTT. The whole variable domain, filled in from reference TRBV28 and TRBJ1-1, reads DVKVTQSSRYLVKRTGEKVFLECVQDMDHENMFWYRQDPGLGLRLIYFSYDVKMKEKGDIPEGYSVSREKKERFSLILESASTNQTSMYLCASSLTGNTEAFFGQGTRLTVV.

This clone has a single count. The CDR3 DNA sequence: TGTGCCAGCAGCTTAGACAGGGCTGCTTCTGGTGAGCAGTTCTTC. It translates to CASSLDRAASGEQFF. The chain has TRBV11-2 and TRBJ2-1, with a tentative D call TRBD1 (5 bases). CDR3 length: 15 amino acids. Germline CDR1 reads SGHAT; CDR2 reads FQNNGV. Trimming removed 0 bases from V and 9 bases from J, with 15 bases in between.

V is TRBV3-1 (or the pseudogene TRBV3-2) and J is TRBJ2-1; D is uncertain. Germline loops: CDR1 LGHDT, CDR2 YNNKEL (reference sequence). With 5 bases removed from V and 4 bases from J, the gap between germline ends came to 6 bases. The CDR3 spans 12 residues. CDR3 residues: CASSTEYNEQFF. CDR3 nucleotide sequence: TGTGCCAGCAGCACAGAATACAATGAGCAGTTCTTC.

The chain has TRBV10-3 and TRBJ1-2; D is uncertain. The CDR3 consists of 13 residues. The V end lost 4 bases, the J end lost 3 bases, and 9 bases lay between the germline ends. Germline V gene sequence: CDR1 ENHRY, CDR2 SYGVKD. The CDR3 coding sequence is TGTGCCATCAGTGGATACAGTGACTATGGCTACACCTTC. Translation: CAISGYSDYGYTF.